The table lists the clone carrying this TCR beta chain with many counts. Its antigen is not identified. V lost 5 bases and J lost 1, with 11 bases in between. The CDR3 length is 14 residues. The germline CDR1 and CDR2 sequences are SGHTA and FQGNSA. The record originates from a study of T-cell memory formation after mild COVID-19. Points from the study as a whole: Whereas later expanders leaned CD4+, clones contracting day 15 to 85 showed a balanced CD4/CD8 makeup. For contracting clones, CD4+ ones sat mainly in CM and EM, CD8+ in EMRA. Within pre-infection memory, some responding clones were found, suggesting cross-reactive memory joined.

TCRdb reprocessed the 5' RACE reads via MiXCR and lists one record per CDR3 protein. This sample carries 300,000 to 400,000 distinct CDR3 sequences, roughly 13% of them seen once, and the ten largest clones take about 20%. The receptor was isolated from a man aged 18 to 29 who had mild COVID-19 (a few samples of this study predate the infection). Cell type and time point are not known. The chain links TRBV7-2 to TRBJ1-2; tentative D call: TRBD1 (5 bases). Sequenced material: PBMCs or a T cell subset sorted from them (not recorded which). CDR3 region: CASSLRDLNYGYTF. Here the CDR3 DNA reads TGTGCCAGCAGCCTACGGGACCTTAACTATGGCTACACCTTC.